This T cell receptor beta chain came from a study of blood T cells in healthy people across ages. This CDR3 is built from 14 residues. V dropped 5 bases and J dropped 6; count of bases not matched to a gene: 8. Germline CDR1 and CDR2: SGHTA and FQGNSA. Using a J-beta primer mix together with a sample-barcoded 5' primer, a second PCR was run for roughly 7 to 12 cycles. Using its own MiXCR run on the 5' RACE reads, TCRdb lists one record per CDR3 protein. The table records more than 800,000 distinct CDR3 sequences, less than 35% of them present only once. Sample: blood. This sequence originates from an elderly woman in good health. V usage is TRBV7-2 and J usage is TRBJ2-7; 9 nucleotides match TRBD2. The CDR3 DNA reads TGTGCCAGCAGCACAACCGGGACTAGCATCGAGCAGTACTTC. Translated, it gives CASSTTGTSIEQYF.